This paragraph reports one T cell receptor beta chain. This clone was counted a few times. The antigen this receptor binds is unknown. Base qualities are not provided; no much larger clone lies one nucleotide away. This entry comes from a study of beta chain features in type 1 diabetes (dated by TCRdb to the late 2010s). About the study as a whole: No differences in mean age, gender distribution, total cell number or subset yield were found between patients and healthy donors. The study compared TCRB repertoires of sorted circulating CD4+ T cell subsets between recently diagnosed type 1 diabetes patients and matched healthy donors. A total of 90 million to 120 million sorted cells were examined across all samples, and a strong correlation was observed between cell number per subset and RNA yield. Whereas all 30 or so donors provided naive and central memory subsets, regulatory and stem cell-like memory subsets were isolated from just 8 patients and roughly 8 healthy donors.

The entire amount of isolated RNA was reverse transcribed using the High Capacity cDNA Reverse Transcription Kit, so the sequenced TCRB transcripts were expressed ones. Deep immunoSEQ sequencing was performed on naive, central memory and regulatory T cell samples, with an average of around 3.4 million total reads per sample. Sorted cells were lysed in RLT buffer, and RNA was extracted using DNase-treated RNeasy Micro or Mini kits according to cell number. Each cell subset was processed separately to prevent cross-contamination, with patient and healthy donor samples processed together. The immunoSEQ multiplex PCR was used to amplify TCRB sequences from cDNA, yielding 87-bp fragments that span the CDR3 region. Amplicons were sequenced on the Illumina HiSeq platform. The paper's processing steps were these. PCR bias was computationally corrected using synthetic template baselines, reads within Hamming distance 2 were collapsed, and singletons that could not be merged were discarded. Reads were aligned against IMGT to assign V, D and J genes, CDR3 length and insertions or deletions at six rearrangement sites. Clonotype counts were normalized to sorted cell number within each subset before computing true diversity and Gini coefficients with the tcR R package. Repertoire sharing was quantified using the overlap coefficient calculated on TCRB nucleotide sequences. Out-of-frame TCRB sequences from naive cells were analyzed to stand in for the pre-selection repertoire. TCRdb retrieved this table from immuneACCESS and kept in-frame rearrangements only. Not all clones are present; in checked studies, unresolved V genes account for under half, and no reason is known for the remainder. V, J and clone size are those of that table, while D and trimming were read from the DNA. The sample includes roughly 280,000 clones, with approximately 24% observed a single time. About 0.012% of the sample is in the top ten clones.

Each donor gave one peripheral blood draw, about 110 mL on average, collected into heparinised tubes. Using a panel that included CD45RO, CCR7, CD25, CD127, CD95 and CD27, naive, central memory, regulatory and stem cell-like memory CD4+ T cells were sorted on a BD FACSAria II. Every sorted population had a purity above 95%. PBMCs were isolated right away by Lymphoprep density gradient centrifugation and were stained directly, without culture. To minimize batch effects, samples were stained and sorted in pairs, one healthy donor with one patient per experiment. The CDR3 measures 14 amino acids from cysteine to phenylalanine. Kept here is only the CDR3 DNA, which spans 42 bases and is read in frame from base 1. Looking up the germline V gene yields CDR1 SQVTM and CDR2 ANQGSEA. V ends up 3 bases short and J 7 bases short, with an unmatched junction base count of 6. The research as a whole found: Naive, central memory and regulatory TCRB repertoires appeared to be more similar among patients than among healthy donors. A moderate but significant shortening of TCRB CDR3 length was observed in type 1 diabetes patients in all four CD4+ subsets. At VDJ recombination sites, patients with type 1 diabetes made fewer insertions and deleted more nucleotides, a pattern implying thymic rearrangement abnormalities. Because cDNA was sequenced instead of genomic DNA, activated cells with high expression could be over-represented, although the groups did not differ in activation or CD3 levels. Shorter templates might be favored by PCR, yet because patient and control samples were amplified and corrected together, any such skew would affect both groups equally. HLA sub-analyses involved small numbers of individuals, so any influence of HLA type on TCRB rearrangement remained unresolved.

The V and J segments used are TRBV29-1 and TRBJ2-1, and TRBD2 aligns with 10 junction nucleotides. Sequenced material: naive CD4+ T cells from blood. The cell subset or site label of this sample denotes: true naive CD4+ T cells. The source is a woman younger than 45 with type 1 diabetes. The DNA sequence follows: TGCAGCGTTGACAGCGGGAGGGCCAATAATGAGCAGTTCTTC. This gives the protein CSVDSGRANNEQFF.